Described below is a single T cell receptor beta chain sequence and its context. This clonotype showed up just a few times. No antigen is known for it. No much larger clonotype is one base removed from it; base qualities were not supplied. V is reduced by 5 bases and J by 1 base, leaving a spacing of 17 bases between them. Spanning cysteine to phenylalanine, the CDR3 consists of 16 amino acids. Just CDR3 DNA is preserved here, 48 bases in frame from base 1. Per the germline V gene, SNHLY is the CDR1 and FYNNEI is the CDR2. This entry is derived from a study of T cells after yellow fever vaccination (dated by TCRdb to about 2019). For context, the study as a whole: The SMART-Seq v4 Ultra Low Input RNA kit was used to prepare libraries from fractions with low cell numbers. To follow T-cell clones before and after both primary and booster YFV17D yellow fever vaccination, bulk TCR alpha and beta repertoires underwent longitudinal sequencing. The cohort comprised two healthy male donors, one aged 18 to 29 and one aged 30 to 40 years. Blood samples were taken at several timepoints before and after primary and secondary immunization, and bulk PBMC replicates and cell subsets were isolated. Paper-wide results and their limitations: Because only a couple of donors were included in the study, the extent to which the findings can be generalized is limited. FACS-sorted repertoires could contain abundant contaminating clonotypes from the bulk population, so computational filtering was required. A small share of clonotypes was detected in both CD4 and CD8 compartments, with the overlap likely arising from convergent recombination. Compared with the primary T-cell response, the secondary T-cell response was faster but weaker, reaching its peak on day 5 rather than on day 15. Most clones expanded after primary vaccination (96% of CD4 and roughly 88% of CD8) were re-detected after the booster, suggesting that broad memory maintenance occurred.

TCR cDNA was synthesized by 5'RACE template switching, which introduced a universal primer site and unique molecular identifiers. Priming for cDNA synthesis came from both the TCR alpha and TCR beta constant segments. Two PCR steps were used to amplify libraries, with sample barcodes and sequencing adapters being added in the second step. Libraries were sequenced on Illumina HiSeq 2500 (2x100 bp) or NovaSeq (2x150 bp). In the source study's methods: Reads were demultiplexed and collapsed into UMI consensus sequences with MIGEC, and V(D)J alignment was performed with MiXCR. Using edgeR on replicate PBMC samples, clonotypes were called vaccine-responding if FDR was below 0.01 and the log2 fold change was above 5 up to day 15. Each bulk clonotype was labeled CD4 or CD8 based on which sequenced repertoire, CD4 or CD8, contained the clonotype at higher abundance. TCRdb handled the public reads itself, with Q25 trimming in fastp and clone calling in MiXCR, and kept productive beta chains. Rows are combined by CDR3 protein, so each entry shows the most common genes and DNA. In this record, the V and J calls reflect TCRdb's handling and not the investigators' own analysis. In this sample the table shows approximately 510,000 distinct CDR3 sequences, 20% to 25% of which occur a single time. The top ten clonotypes cover around 16% of the sample.

The sample's treatment or condition label is to be understood as: live attenuated yellow fever vaccine strain. At every blood-draw timepoint, two biological replicates of bulk PBMCs were collected. PBMCs were isolated from peripheral blood using a standard Ficoll-Paque protocol. RNA was extracted with TriZol from bulk PBMCs, CD4 and CD8 fractions, and dextramer-positive and dextramer-negative fractions. This receptor was taken from a man aged 18 to 29 who received the YFV17D yellow fever vaccine. Here the sequenced sample was PBMCs, taken approximately 20 days after the first yellow fever vaccination. The sequence is built from TRBV2 and TRBJ2-5; a weak D assignment points to TRBD1 (5 bases agree). The CDR3 here reads CASSNPIRQFQETQYF. The DNA sequence is as follows: TGTGCCAGCAGTAATCCAATTAGACAGTTCCAAGAGACCCAGTACTTC.